Only one count was recorded for the clone carrying this T cell receptor (beta chain). Authors' methods: Nucleated cell counts were estimated from reference gene primer amplification. Profiled with immunoSEQ multiplex PCR; TCRdb holds only in-frame clones, not every one. The DNA was the basis for D and trimming; V, J and clone size are from that table. The sample includes under 25,000 clones, 88% seen only once; the top ten take 22%. The sample comes from a study of blood T cell repertoires in COVID-19. Study in general: COVID-19 samples, acute and convalescent, were from the United States, Italy and Spain. Sample material is recorded as cDNA or gDNA derived from T cells, B-cell-depleted T cells, or PBMCs.

This CDR3 contains 17 residues. CDR1 MDHEN and CDR2 SYDVKM come from the germline V gene. Deletions cut 1 base from V and 3 bases from J, with 16 bases between. J is TRBJ1-5 and V is TRBV28; D may be TRBD1 (5 bases). The sample taken for sequencing was peripheral blood. This TCR came from a man between 65 and 80 years old in a cohort sampled during active COVID-19. The CDR3 sequence: CASSLFLSGSSNQPQHF. For the CDR3, the DNA is TGTGCCAGCAGTTTATTCCTTTCAGGGTCATCCAATCAGCCCCAGCATTTT.